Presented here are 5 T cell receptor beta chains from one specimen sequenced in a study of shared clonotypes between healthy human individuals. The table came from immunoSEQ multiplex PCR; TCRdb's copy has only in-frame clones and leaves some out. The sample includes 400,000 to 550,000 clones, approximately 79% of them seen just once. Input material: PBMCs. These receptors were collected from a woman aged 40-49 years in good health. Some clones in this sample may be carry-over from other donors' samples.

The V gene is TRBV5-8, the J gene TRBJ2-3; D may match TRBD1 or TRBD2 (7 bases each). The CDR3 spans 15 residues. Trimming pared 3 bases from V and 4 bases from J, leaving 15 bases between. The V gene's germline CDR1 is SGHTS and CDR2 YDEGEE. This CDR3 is CASSWRGGGADTQYF. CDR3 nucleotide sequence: TGTGCCAGCAGCTGGCGGGGAGGGGGCGCAGATACGCAGTATTTT.

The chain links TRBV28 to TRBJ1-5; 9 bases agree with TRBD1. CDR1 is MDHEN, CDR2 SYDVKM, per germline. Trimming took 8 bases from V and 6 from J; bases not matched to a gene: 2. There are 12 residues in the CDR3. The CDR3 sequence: CASQDRGQPQHF. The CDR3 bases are TGTGCCAGCCAGGACAGGGGTCAGCCCCAGCATTTT.

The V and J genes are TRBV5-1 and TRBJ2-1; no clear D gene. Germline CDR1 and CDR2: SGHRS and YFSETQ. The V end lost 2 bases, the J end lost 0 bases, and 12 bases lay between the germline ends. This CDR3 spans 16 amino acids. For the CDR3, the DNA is TGCGCCAGCAGCTTTGAAATTATGAGCTCCTACAATGAGCAGTTCTTC. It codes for CASSFEIMSSYNEQFF.

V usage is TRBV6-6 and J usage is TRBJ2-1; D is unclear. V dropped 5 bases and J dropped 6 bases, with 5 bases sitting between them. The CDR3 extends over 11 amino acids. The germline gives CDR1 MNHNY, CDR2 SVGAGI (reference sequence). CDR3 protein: CASSPSNEQFF. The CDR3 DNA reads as TGTGCCAGCAGTCCTAGCAATGAGCAGTTCTTC.

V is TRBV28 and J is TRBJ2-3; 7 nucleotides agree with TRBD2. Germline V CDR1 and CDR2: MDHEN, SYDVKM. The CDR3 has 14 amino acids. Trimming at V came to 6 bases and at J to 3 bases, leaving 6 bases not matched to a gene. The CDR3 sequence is CASSMGRETDTQYF. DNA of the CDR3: TGTGCCAGCAGCATGGGGCGGGAGACAGATACGCAGTATTTT.